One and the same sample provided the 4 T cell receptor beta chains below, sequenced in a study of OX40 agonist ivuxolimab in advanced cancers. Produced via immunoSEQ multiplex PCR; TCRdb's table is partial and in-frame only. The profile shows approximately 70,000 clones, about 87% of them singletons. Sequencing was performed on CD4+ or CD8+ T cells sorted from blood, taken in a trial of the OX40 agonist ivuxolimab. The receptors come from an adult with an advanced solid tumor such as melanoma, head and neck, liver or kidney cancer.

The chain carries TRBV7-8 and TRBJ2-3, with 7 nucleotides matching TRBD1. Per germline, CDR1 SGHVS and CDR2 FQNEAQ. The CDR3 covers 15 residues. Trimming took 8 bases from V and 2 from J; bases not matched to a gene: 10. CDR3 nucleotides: TGTGCCAGCCGCAGGGGGTCCTCTACCACAGATACGCAGTATTTT. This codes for CASRRGSSTTDTQYF.

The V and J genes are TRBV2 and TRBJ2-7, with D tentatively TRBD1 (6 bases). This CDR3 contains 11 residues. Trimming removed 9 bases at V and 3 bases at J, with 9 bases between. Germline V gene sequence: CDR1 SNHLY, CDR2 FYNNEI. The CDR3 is CASGTHYEQYF. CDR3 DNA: TGTGCCAGTGGGACACACTACGAGCAGTACTTC.

The DNA of the CDR3 is TGTGCCAGCAGCTCCAGGGCTTTGAATTCACCCCTCCACTTT. Protein sequence: CASSSRALNSPLHF. V and J are TRBV7-2 and TRBJ1-6; weak D call: TRBD1 (5 bases). This CDR3 comprises 14 residues. Germline assignment: CDR1 SGHTA and CDR2 FQGNSA. V was pared by 4 bases and J by 7 bases, with 11 bases between.

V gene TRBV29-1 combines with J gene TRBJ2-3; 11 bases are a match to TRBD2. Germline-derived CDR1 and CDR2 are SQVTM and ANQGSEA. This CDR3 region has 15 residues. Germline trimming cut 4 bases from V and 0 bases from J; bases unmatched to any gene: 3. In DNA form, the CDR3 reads TGCAGCGTTGGCCCTAGCGGGGGGAGCACAGATACGCAGTATTTT. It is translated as CSVGPSGGSTDTQYF.